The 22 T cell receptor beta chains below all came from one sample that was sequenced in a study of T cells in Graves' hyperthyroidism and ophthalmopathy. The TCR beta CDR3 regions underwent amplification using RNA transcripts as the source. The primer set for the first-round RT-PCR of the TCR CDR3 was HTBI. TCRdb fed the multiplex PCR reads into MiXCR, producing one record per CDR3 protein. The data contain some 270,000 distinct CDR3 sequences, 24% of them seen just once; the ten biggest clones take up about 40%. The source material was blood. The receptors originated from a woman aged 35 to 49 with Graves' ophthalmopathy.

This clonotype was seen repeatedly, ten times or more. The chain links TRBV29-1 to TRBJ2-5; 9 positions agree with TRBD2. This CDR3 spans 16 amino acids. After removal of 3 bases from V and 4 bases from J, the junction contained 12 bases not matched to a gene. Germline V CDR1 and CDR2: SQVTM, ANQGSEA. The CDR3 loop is CSVDRLAGRYGETQYF. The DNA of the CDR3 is TGCAGCGTTGACCGCCTAGCGGGGAGGTACGGAGAGACCCAGTACTTC.

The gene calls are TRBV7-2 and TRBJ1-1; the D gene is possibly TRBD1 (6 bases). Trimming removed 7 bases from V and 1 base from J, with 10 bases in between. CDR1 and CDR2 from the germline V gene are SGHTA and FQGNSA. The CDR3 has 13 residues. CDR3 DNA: TGTGCCAGCAAACAGGGAAAGAACACTGAAGCTTTCTTT. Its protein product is CASKQGKNTEAFF.

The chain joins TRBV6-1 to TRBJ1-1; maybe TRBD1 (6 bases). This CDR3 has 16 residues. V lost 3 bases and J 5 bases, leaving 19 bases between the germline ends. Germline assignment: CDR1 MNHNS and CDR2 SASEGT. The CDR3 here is CASSEVQGLSRTEAFF. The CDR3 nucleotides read TGTGCCAGCAGTGAGGTTCAGGGGCTGAGCAGGACTGAAGCTTTCTTT.

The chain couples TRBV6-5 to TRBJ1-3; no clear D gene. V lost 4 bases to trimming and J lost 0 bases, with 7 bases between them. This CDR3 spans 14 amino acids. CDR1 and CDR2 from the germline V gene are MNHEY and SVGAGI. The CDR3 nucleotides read TGTGCCAGCAGTTTCACGGCCTCTGGAAACACCATATATTTT. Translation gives CASSFTASGNTIYF.

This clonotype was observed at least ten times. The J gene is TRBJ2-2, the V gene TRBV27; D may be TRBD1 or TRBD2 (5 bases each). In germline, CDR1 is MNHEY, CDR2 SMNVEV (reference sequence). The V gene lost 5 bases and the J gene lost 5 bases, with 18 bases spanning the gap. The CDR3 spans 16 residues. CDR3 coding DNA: TGTGCCAGCAGTCGCGACATGCTCGAGGGGACCGGGGAGCTGTTTTTT. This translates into CASSRDMLEGTGELFF.

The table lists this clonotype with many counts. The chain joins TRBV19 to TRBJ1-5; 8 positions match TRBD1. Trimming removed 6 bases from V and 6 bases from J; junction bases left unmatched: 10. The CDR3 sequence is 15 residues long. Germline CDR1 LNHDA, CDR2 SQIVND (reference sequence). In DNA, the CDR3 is TGTGCCAGTAGAACCGGACAGGGTGTAACTCAGCCCCAGCATTTT. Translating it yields CASRTGQGVTQPQHF.

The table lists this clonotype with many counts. The CDR3 nucleotides read TGTGCCAGCAGCCTAAACTTACGGAGCGGAACCGGGGAGCTGTTTTTT. Encoded protein: CASSLNLRSGTGELFF. The V gene is TRBV9, the J gene TRBJ2-2; tentative D call: TRBD2 (5 bases). The germline V gene has CDR1 SGDLS and CDR2 YYNGEE. V was trimmed by 4 bases and J by 5 bases, leaving 18 bases between them. The CDR3 has 16 residues. Supplemented by reference TRBV9 and TRBJ2-2, the full variable domain reads DSGVTQTPKHLITATGQRVTLRCSPRSGDLSVYWYQQSLDQGLQFLIQYYNGEERAKGNILERFSAQQFPDLHSELNLSSLELGDSALYFCASSLNLRSGTGELFFGEGSRLTVL.

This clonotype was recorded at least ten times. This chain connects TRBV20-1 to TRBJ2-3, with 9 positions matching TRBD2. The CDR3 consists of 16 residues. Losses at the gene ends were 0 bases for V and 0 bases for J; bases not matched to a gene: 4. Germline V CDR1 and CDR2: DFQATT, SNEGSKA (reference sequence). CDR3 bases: TGCAGTGCTAGAGAGGAGCTAGCGGGAAGCACAGATACGCAGTATTTT. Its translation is CSAREELAGSTDTQYF.

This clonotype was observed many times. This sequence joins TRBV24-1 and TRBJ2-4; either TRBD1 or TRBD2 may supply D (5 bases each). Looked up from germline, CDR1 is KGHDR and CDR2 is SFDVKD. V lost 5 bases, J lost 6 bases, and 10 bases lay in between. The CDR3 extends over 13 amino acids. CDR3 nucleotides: TGTGCCACCAGTGGAGGGGTGTTAAACATTCAGTACTTC. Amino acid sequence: CATSGGVLNIQYF.

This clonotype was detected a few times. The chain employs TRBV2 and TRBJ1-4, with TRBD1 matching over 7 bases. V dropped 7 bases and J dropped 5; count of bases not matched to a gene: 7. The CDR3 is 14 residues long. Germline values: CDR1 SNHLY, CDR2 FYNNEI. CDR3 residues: CASNSGTDNEKLFF. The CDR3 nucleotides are TGTGCCAGCAATTCCGGGACAGACAATGAAAAACTGTTTTTT. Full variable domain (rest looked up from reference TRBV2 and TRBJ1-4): EPEVTQTPSHQVTQMGQEVILRCVPISNHLYFYWYRQILGQKVEFLVSFYNNEISEKSEIFDDQFSVERPDGSNFTLKIRSTKLEDSAMYFCASNSGTDNEKLFFGSGTQLSVL.

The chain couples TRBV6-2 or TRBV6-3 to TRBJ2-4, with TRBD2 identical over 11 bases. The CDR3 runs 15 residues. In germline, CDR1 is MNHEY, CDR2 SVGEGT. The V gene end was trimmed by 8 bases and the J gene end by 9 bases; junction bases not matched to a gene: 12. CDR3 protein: CASSDRGTSGGIQYF. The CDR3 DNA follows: TGTGCCAGCTCGGACAGAGGGACTAGCGGAGGCATTCAGTACTTC.

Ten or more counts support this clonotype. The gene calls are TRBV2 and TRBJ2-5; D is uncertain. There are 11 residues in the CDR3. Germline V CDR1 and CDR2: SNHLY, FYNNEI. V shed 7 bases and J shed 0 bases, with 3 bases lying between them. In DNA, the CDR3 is TGTGCCAGCAACTACCAAGAGACCCAGTACTTC. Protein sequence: CASNYQETQYF.

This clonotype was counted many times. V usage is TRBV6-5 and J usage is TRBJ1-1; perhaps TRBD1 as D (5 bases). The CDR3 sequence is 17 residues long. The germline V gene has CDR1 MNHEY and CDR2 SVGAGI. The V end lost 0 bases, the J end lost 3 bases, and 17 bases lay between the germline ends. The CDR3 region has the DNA TGTGCCAGCAGTTACTCATCAGCCGTGGGAGGGGACACTGAAGCTTTCTTT. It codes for CASSYSSAVGGDTEAFF.

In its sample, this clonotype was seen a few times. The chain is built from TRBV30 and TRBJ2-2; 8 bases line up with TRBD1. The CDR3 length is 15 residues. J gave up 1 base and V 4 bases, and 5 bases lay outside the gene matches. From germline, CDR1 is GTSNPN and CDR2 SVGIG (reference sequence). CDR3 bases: TGTGCCTGGACCCTCGGGACAGGGAACACCGGGGAGCTGTTTTTT. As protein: CAWTLGTGNTGELFF.

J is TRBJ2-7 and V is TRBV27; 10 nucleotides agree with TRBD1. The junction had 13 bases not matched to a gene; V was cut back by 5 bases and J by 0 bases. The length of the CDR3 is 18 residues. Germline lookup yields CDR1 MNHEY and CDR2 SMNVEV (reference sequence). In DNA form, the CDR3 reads TGTGCCAGCAGTCCGATCGGGACAGGGGCCTCCACCTCCTACGAGCAGTACTTC. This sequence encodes CASSPIGTGASTSYEQYF.

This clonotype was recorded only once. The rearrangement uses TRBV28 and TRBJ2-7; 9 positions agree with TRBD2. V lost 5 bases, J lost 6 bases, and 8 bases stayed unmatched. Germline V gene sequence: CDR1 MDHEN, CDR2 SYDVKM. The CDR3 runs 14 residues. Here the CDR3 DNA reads TGTGCCAGCAGTCGAGCGGGGGGTCTGGTCGAGCAGTACTTC. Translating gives CASSRAGGLVEQYF. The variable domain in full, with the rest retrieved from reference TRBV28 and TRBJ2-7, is DVKVTQSSRYLVKRTGEKVFLECVQDMDHENMFWYRQDPGLGLRLIYFSYDVKMKEKGDIPEGYSVSREKKERFSLILESASTNQTSMYLCASSRAGGLVEQYFGPGTRLTVT.

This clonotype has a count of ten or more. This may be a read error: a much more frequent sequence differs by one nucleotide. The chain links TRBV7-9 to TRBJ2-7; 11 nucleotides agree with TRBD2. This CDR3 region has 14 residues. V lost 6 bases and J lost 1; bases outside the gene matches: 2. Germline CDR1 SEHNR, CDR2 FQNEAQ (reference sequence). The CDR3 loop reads CASSPSGRSYEQYF. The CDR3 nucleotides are TGTGCCAGCAGTCCTAGCGGGAGGTCCTACGAGCAGTACTTC.

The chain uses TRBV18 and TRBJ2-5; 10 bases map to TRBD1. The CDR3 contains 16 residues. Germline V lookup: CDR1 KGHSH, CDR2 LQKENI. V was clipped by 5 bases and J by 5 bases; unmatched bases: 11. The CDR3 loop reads CASSALTGGAWETQYF. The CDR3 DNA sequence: TGTGCCAGCTCAGCCCTGACAGGGGGCGCATGGGAGACCCAGTACTTC.

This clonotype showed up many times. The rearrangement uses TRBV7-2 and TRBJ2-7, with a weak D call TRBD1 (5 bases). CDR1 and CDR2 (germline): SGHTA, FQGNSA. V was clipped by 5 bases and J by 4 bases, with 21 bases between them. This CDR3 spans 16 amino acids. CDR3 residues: CASSQQAQSINYEQYF. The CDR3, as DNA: TGTGCCAGCAGCCAACAGGCACAGTCAATAAATTACGAGCAGTACTTC.

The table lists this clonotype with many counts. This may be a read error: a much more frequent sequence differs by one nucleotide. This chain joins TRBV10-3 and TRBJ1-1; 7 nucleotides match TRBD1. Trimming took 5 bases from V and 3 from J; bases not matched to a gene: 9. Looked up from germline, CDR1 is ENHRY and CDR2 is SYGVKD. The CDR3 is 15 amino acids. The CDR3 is CAISLSGTEDTEAFF. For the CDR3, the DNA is TGTGCCATCAGTCTTTCCGGGACAGAGGACACTGAAGCTTTCTTT.

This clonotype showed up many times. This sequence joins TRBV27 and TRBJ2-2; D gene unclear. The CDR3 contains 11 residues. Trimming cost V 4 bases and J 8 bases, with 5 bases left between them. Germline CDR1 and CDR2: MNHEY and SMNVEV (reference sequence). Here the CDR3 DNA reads TGTGCCAGCAGTTGGTTTGGGGAGCTGTTTTTT. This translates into CASSWFGELFF.

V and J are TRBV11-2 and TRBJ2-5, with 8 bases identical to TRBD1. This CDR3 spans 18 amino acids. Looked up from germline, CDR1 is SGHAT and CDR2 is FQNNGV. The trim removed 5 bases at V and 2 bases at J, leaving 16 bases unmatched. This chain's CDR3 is CASSRDRPLTTPQETQYF. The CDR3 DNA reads TGTGCCAGCAGCCGGGACAGGCCATTGACGACCCCGCAAGAGACCCAGTACTTC.